This T cell receptor beta chain derives from a study of patients and donors after allogeneic stem cell transplantation. From the RT-PCR reads, TCRdb called clonotypes with MiXCR, one entry per CDR3 protein. The sample has thousands of distinct CDR3 sequences, roughly 18% seen once. This clonotype was seen a handful of times. Input material: blood, either unsorted or a sorted T cell fraction (not recorded which). This receptor was obtained from a human donor who was either an allogeneic HSCT recipient or a stem cell or donor lymphocyte infusion donor (not recorded which). It is not recorded whose cells these are; they may come from a transplant donor.

CDR3: CATSDRYTRSSSNQPQHF. The CDR3 DNA is TGTGCCACCAGTGATCGATACACCAGGTCTTCTAGCAATCAGCCCCAGCATTTT. The rearrangement joins TRBV24-1 to TRBJ1-5; D uncertain. CDR1 is KGHDR, CDR2 SFDVKD, per germline. The CDR3 extends over 18 amino acids. Trimming took off 3 bases at V and 0 bases at J, with 17 bases between the two ends.